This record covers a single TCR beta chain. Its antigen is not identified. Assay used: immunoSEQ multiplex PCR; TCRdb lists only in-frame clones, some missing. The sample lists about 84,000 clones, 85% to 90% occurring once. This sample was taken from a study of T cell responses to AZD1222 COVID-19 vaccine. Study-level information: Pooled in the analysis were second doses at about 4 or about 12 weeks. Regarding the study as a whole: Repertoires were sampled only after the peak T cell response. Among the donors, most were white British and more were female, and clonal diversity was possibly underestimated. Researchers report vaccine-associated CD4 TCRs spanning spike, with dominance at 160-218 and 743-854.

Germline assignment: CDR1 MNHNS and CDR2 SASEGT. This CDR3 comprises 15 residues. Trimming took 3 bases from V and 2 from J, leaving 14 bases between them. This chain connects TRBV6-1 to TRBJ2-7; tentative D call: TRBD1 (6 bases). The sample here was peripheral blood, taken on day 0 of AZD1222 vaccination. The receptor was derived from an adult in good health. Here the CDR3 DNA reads TGTGCCAGCAGTGACAAGCTGGACAGTCCCTACGAGCAGTACTTC. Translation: CASSDKLDSPYEQYF.